A single sample gave rise to the 21 T cell receptor beta chains below, sequenced in a study of cytotoxic CD8 clonotypes in ibrutinib-treated CLL. Repertoires were generated with immunoSEQ multiplex PCR, while TCRdb's copy carries only in-frame clones and drops some. Of roughly 20,000 clones listed, approximately 74% were seen once; the top ten hold 26%. This material consisted of PBMCs, taken before ibrutinib treatment. These receptors all stem from a human donor with chronic lymphocytic leukemia.

The chain employs TRBV9 and TRBJ2-7; either TRBD1 or TRBD2 may fit D (6 bases each). With 3 bases removed from V and 6 bases from J, the gap between germline ends came to 16 bases. This CDR3 is built from 14 residues. Germline V gene data show CDR1 as SGDLS and CDR2 as YYNGEE. The CDR3 spells CASSALGGRSEQYF. CDR3 in DNA: TGTGCCAGCAGCGCCCTAGGGGGGAGGAGCGAGCAGTACTTC.

This chain connects TRBV19 to TRBJ1-5, with D perhaps matching TRBD1 (5 bases). The V end lost 3 bases, the J end lost 7 bases, and 16 bases lay between the germline ends. This CDR3 spans 15 amino acids. The germline CDR1 and CDR2 sequences are LNHDA and SQIVND (reference sequence). CDR3 bases: TGTGCCAGTAGTATTCGGTCAGGGACGTACCAGCCCCAGCATTTT. This gives the protein CASSIRSGTYQPQHF.

This clone was detected only once. J is TRBJ1-5 and V is TRBV5-5, with D perhaps TRBD1 (5 bases). V shed 0 bases and J shed 1 base, with 17 bases lying between them. The CDR3 contains 18 residues. Germline V lookup: CDR1 SGHKS, CDR2 YYEKEE (reference sequence). The CDR3 DNA follows: TGTGCCAGCAGCTTGGGCCCAGGGCTAAAAGTAAGCAATCAGCCCCAGCATTTT. It yields the protein CASSLGPGLKVSNQPQHF.

In this sample, this clone turned up a few times. The chain joins TRBV5-1 to TRBJ2-7; TRBD1 matches 10 bases. The V segment lost 4 bases and the J segment 3 bases; nucleotides outside the gene matches: 4. This CDR3 has 14 amino acids. Germline V gene sequence: CDR1 SGHRS, CDR2 YFSETQ. The CDR3 loop reads CASSGGTGVYEQYF. The CDR3 region has the DNA TGCGCCAGCAGCGGGGGGACAGGGGTCTACGAGCAGTACTTC.

V usage is TRBV6-5 and J usage is TRBJ1-1; 10 nucleotides match TRBD1. Germline V CDR1 and CDR2: MNHEY, SVGAGI. The CDR3 is 14 amino acids. V trimming: 6 bases; J trimming: 1 base; junction bases outside the gene matches: 2. The chain's CDR3 is CASRRQGANTEAFF. CDR3 coding DNA: TGTGCCAGCAGAAGACAGGGGGCGAACACTGAAGCTTTCTTT.

The gene calls are TRBV6-6 and TRBJ2-2; the D gene is possibly TRBD1 (8 bases). The germline CDR1 and CDR2 sequences are MNHNY and SVGAGI (reference sequence). The CDR3 is 15 amino acids. V shed 6 bases and J shed 6 bases, with 17 bases lying between them. The DNA of the CDR3 is TGTGCCAGCAGCGACAGGGGAGGGTACGCCGGGGAGCTGTTTTTT. It yields the protein CASSDRGGYAGELFF.

The chain joins TRBV19 to TRBJ2-1, with a weak D call TRBD2 (6 bases). V gave up 4 bases and J gave up 5 bases, with 18 bases separating them. Germline V gives CDR1 LNHDA, CDR2 SQIVND (reference sequence). This CDR3 region has 16 residues. The CDR3 loop is CASSKIAVSSNNEQFF. The CDR3 nucleotides read TGTGCCAGTAGTAAGATAGCGGTGAGTTCAAACAATGAGCAGTTCTTC.

This clone was observed a handful of times. This chain uses TRBV28 with TRBJ2-1; 7 positions match TRBD2. The CDR3 totals 13 residues. V trimming: 3 bases; J trimming: 12 bases; junction bases outside the gene matches: 8. The germline gives CDR1 MDHEN, CDR2 SYDVKM. Here the CDR3 DNA reads TGTGCCAGCAGTTTTGAGGGAGGGCGTGGGCAGTTCTTC. Encoded protein: CASSFEGGRGQFF.

This chain links TRBV5-1 with TRBJ2-5; no firm D call. This CDR3 region has 13 residues. V shed 1 base and J shed 4 bases, with 8 bases lying between them. Germline CDR1 and CDR2: SGHRS and YFSETQ. CDR3 amino acids: CASSLYGGETQYF. CDR3 sequence (DNA): TGCGCCAGCAGCTTGTACGGTGGAGAGACCCAGTACTTC. The full variable domain, with the rest looked up from reference TRBV5-1 and TRBJ2-5, is KAGVTQTPRYLIKTRGQQVTLSCSPISGHRSVSWYQQTPGQGLQFLFEYFSETQRNKGNFPGRFSGRQFSNSRSEMNVSTLELGDSALYLCASSLYGGETQYFGPGTRLLVL.

The V call is TRBV30, the J call TRBJ2-3; D is ambiguous. The CDR3 loop spans 14 amino acids. Per germline, CDR1 GTSNPN and CDR2 SVGIG (reference sequence). Trimming left V 0 bases short and J 5 bases short, with 12 bases between. The CDR3 is CAWSVLGSIDTQYF. CDR3 DNA sequence: TGTGCCTGGAGTGTACTCGGGTCCATAGATACGCAGTATTTT. Variable domain in full (rest from reference TRBV30 and TRBJ2-3): SQTIHQWPATLVQPVGSPLSLECTVEGTSNPNLYWYRQAAGRGLQLLFYSVGIGQISSEVPQNLSASRPQDRQFILSSKKLLLSDSGFYLCAWSVLGSIDTQYFGPGTRLTVL.

The gene calls are TRBV4-2 and TRBJ2-2, with TRBD1 matching over 10 bases. Looked up from germline, CDR1 is LGHNA and CDR2 is YNFKEQ. The CDR3 covers 15 residues. The J segment lost 6 bases and the V segment lost 2 bases, leaving 3 bases of the junction unmatched. CDR3 sequence reads: CASSQMTGGSGELFF. In nucleotides, the CDR3 is TGTGCCAGCAGCCAAATGACAGGGGGCTCCGGGGAGCTGTTTTTT.

V gene TRBV4-3 combines with J gene TRBJ1-2; possibly TRBD1 for D (5 bases). CDR3 size: 13 residues. CDR1 is LGHNA, CDR2 YSLEER, per germline. V lost 1 base and J 7 bases, leaving 10 bases between the germline ends. CDR3 sequence reads: CASSQGRGGGYTF. DNA of the CDR3: TGCGCCAGCAGCCAAGGAAGGGGTGGTGGCTACACCTTC.

The chain carries TRBV5-4 and TRBJ2-7, with 7 bases aligning to TRBD2. The CDR3 totals 15 residues. V shed 4 bases, J shed 2 bases, and the junction held 9 bases outside the gene matches. The germline gives CDR1 SGHNT, CDR2 YYREEE (reference sequence). CDR3 region: CASSRGEQTAYEQYF. The CDR3 coding sequence is TGTGCCAGCAGCCGGGGGGAACAAACGGCCTACGAGCAGTACTTC.

The rearrangement joins TRBV5-1 to TRBJ2-3; 10 bases align to TRBD1. The CDR3 loop spans 16 amino acids. Germline CDR1 SGHRS, CDR2 YFSETQ. V was clipped by 0 bases and J by 1 base; unmatched bases: 2. In DNA form, the CDR3 reads TGCGCCAGCAGCTTGGCCGGGACAGGGGGCACAGATACGCAGTATTTT. Protein sequence: CASSLAGTGGTDTQYF.

This chain connects TRBV2 to TRBJ2-2; 7 bases fit TRBD2. Germline loops: CDR1 SNHLY, CDR2 FYNNEI. This CDR3 has 15 residues. The ends lost 5 bases at V and 0 bases at J; junction bases unmatched: 3. The CDR3 reads CASSPGTTNTGELFF. The CDR3 DNA reads TGTGCCAGCAGTCCCGGGACTACGAACACCGGGGAGCTGTTTTTT.

The chain uses TRBV5-1 and TRBJ2-3; D may be TRBD2 (6 bases). This CDR3 has 14 amino acids. Germline V gene data show CDR1 as SGHRS and CDR2 as YFSETQ. Trimming stripped 6 bases from V and 4 bases from J, with 15 bases between. The CDR3 DNA reads as TGCGCCAGCAAATCGACGGGAGTCGCAGATACGCAGTATTTT. This translates into CASKSTGVADTQYF.

This chain links TRBV7-3 with TRBJ2-1; 12 nucleotides match TRBD1. The CDR3 is 17 amino acids. V shed 3 bases, J shed 5 bases, and the junction held 8 bases outside the gene matches. Looked up from germline, CDR1 is SGHTA and CDR2 is FQGTGA. DNA of the CDR3: TGTGCCAGCAGCTTGCTCGGGACAGGGGGCAACCACAATGAGCAGTTCTTC. Translating gives CASSLLGTGGNHNEQFF.

V is TRBV6-1 and J is TRBJ2-1, with D unresolved. CDR1 and CDR2 (germline): MNHNS, SASEGT. The CDR3 sequence is 16 residues long. Trimming removed 3 bases from V and 1 base from J, with 13 bases in between. The CDR3 loop is CASSDFGLKSYNEQFF. In DNA, the CDR3 is TGTGCCAGCAGTGACTTCGGGCTAAAGTCCTACAATGAGCAGTTCTTC.

This clone has just a few counts. CDR3 in amino acids: CASNPQGLADNEQFF. CDR3 DNA sequence: TGTGCCAGCAATCCACAGGGTTTAGCGGACAATGAGCAGTTCTTC. The gene calls are TRBV6-1 and TRBJ2-1; D assignment may be TRBD1 or TRBD2 (6 bases each). This CDR3 has 15 residues. Trimming stripped 7 bases from V and 5 bases from J, with 18 bases between. Germline-derived CDR1 and CDR2 are MNHNS and SASEGT.

This clone has only one observation. The genes are TRBV6-6 and TRBJ1-4, with TRBD1 matching over 9 bases. The germline gives CDR1 MNHNY, CDR2 SVGAGI (reference sequence). The junction had 11 bases not matched to a gene; V was cut back by 10 bases and J by 8 bases. This CDR3 has 14 amino acids. The CDR3 DNA reads TGTGCCACCCGAACCGGGACAGGGAAGGAAAAACTGTTTTTT. Its translation is CATRTGTGKEKLFF.

This clone has a single count. The gene calls are TRBV5-4 and TRBJ2-1; 7 bases are shared with TRBD2. The length of the CDR3 is 14 residues. CDR1 and CDR2 (germline): SGHNT, YYREEE (reference sequence). Trimming removed 0 bases from V and 7 bases from J; junction bases left unmatched: 4. DNA for the CDR3: TGTGCCAGCAGCTTGGATCCCGGGGGGAATGAGCAGTTCTTC. Its translation is CASSLDPGGNEQFF.